The 26 T cell receptor beta chains below were found in one sample sequenced in a study of T cell changes during pregnancy in multiple sclerosis. Profiled with immunoSEQ multiplex PCR; TCRdb holds only in-frame clones, not every one. This table holds tens of thousands of clones, 93% found once. This specimen was peripheral blood, taken after pregnancy. The source is a female donor with multiple sclerosis, enrolled in a pregnancy study.

This clone came up a few times. This chain connects TRBV11-3 to TRBJ2-5; the match to TRBD2 covers 15 bases. Trimming removed 1 base from V and 8 bases from J; junction bases left unmatched: 5. CDR1 is SGHNT, CDR2 YENEEA, per germline. This CDR3 contains 16 residues. The CDR3 region is CASSLGGTSGRPTQYF. For the CDR3, the DNA is TGTGCCAGCAGCTTAGGGGGGACTAGCGGGAGGCCCACCCAGTACTTC.

The gene calls are TRBV2 and TRBJ1-4, with D unresolved. Trimming shortened V by 7 bases and J by 0 bases, and 9 bases separated the two germline ends. Germline V gene lookup returns CDR1 SNHLY and CDR2 FYNNEI. The CDR3 runs 14 residues. CDR3 protein: CASNREATNEKLFF. For the CDR3, the DNA is TGTGCCAGCAACCGGGAAGCAACTAATGAAAAACTGTTTTTT.

The chain has TRBV18 and TRBJ2-3, with TRBD2 identical over 11 bases. The CDR3 runs to 16 residues. V lost 1 base, J lost 2 bases, and 2 bases stayed unmatched. In germline, CDR1 is KGHSH, CDR2 LQKENI. CDR3 sequence (DNA): TGTGCCAGCTCACCACGACTAGCGGGATACACAGATACGCAGTATTTT. Its translation: CASSPRLAGYTDTQYF.

The genes are TRBV11-1 and TRBJ2-3, with 13 bases that match TRBD2. Germline CDR1 and CDR2: SGHAT and FQDESV (reference sequence). V lost 1 base, J lost 4 bases, and 5 bases stayed unmatched. This CDR3 region has 17 residues. CDR3 loop: CASSLGGTSGKADTQYF. In DNA form, the CDR3 reads TGTGCCAGCAGCTTAGGCGGGACTAGCGGGAAGGCAGATACGCAGTATTTT.

The chain links TRBV4-3 to TRBJ2-7; maybe TRBD2 (6 bases). This CDR3 spans 15 amino acids. Trimming left V 2 bases short and J 1 base short, with 12 bases between. The V gene's germline CDR1 is LGHNA and CDR2 YSLEER. CDR3 in DNA: TGCGCCAGCAGCCAAAGGCGGGAAGGGTCCTACGAGCAGTACTTC. Protein sequence: CASSQRREGSYEQYF.

The chain combines TRBV4-1 with TRBJ2-1; 7 bases line up with TRBD2. This CDR3 has 14 amino acids. J was trimmed by 7 bases and V by 1 base; bases with no gene match: 4. Germline lookup yields CDR1 MGHRA and CDR2 YSYEKL. CDR3 region: CASSQVWDYNEQFF. CDR3 nucleotide sequence: TGCGCCAGCAGCCAAGTTTGGGACTATAATGAGCAGTTCTTC.

The chain carries TRBV14 and TRBJ2-3; 12 positions agree with TRBD2. CDR3 length equals 16 residues. J was trimmed by 6 bases and V by 4 bases; bases with no gene match: 8. Germline V gene lookup returns CDR1 SGHDN and CDR2 FVKESK. The CDR3 DNA reads as TGTGCCAGCAGCCCCGGGACTAGCGGGTTGTGGGATACGCAGTATTTT. This translates into CASSPGTSGLWDTQYF.

J is TRBJ1-3 and V is TRBV11-2; 9 nucleotides agree with TRBD1. This CDR3 spans 15 amino acids. The V segment lost 5 bases and the J segment 4 bases; nucleotides outside the gene matches: 6. The germline V gene has CDR1 SGHAT and CDR2 FQNNGV. The CDR3 here is CASSLPGQGGNTIYF. CDR3 nucleotides: TGTGCCAGCAGCCTTCCGGGACAGGGAGGAAACACCATATATTTT.

CDR3: CAISDTRYNEQFF. CDR3 coding DNA: TGTGCCATCAGTGATACTAGATACAATGAGCAGTTCTTC. V gene TRBV10-3 combines with J gene TRBJ2-1, with D possibly TRBD2 on 5 matching bases. This CDR3 region has 13 residues. The germline V and J ends were trimmed by 3 bases and 4 bases, with 7 bases remaining between them. The germline V gene encodes CDR1 ENHRY and CDR2 SYGVKD.

The chain couples TRBV27 to TRBJ2-1, with 14 bases fitting TRBD2. This CDR3 has 16 amino acids. The germline gives CDR1 MNHEY, CDR2 SMNVEV (reference sequence). Trimming took 3 bases from V and 8 from J; bases not matched to a gene: 6. The CDR3 sequence: CASSFLPGLAGDEQFF. The CDR3 DNA sequence: TGTGCCAGCAGTTTTCTCCCGGGACTAGCGGGGGATGAGCAGTTCTTC.

The genes are TRBV5-1 and TRBJ2-1, with 13 bases lining up with TRBD2. The germline V gene encodes CDR1 SGHRS and CDR2 YFSETQ. Trimming at V came to 4 bases and at J to 3 bases, leaving 4 bases not matched to a gene. This CDR3 contains 16 residues. For the CDR3, the DNA is TGCGCCAGCAGCATGGGACTAGCGGGAAGCTACAATGAGCAGTTCTTC. This translates into CASSMGLAGSYNEQFF.

The gene calls are TRBV29-1 and TRBJ2-7, with 10 bases aligning to TRBD1. CDR3 length: 15 amino acids. The V gene end was trimmed by 2 bases and the J gene end by 2 bases; junction bases not matched to a gene: 6. Germline V gives CDR1 SQVTM, CDR2 ANQGSEA. The CDR3 sequence is CSVELGTGATYEQYF. The CDR3 region has the DNA TGCAGCGTTGAATTAGGGACAGGGGCGACCTACGAGCAGTACTTC.

V is TRBV15 and J is TRBJ2-3, with D unresolved. The V end was cut by 0 bases, the J end by 5 bases, with 15 bases between. CDR3 length: 16 amino acids. In germline, CDR1 is LNHNV, CDR2 YYDKDF (reference sequence). Written as DNA, the CDR3 is TGTGCCACCAGCAGAGATGCCACTCTGGTTGGAGATACGCAGTATTTT. It translates to CATSRDATLVGDTQYF.

J is TRBJ2-1 and V is TRBV19; the match to TRBD2 covers 9 bases. Germline V gene data show CDR1 as LNHDA and CDR2 as SQIVND (reference sequence). There are 14 residues in the CDR3. V lost 1 base, J lost 8 bases, and 3 bases stayed unmatched. The CDR3 DNA reads as TGTGCCAGTAGTATAGGCGGGAGGGCCGATGAGCAGTTCTTC. Translating gives CASSIGGRADEQFF.

The rearrangement links TRBV6-5 to TRBJ2-1; 9 positions agree with TRBD1. The V segment lost 5 bases and the J segment 3 bases; nucleotides outside the gene matches: 2. Germline V gene lookup returns CDR1 MNHEY and CDR2 SVGAGI. CDR3 size: 14 residues. The CDR3 loop reads CASSRTGDYNEQFF. The CDR3 bases are TGTGCCAGCAGTCGGACAGGGGACTACAATGAGCAGTTCTTC.

The J gene is TRBJ2-1, the V gene TRBV25-1, with 7 bases aligning to TRBD2. V lost 7 bases and J lost 7; bases outside the gene matches: 7. Germline V CDR1 and CDR2: MGHDK, SYGVNS. The CDR3 has 13 amino acids. The CDR3 nucleotides are TGTGCCAGCAAGGGAGGGACCTTGAATGAGCAGTTCTTC. It translates to CASKGGTLNEQFF. Complete variable domain (other parts from reference TRBV25-1 and TRBJ2-1): EADIYQTPRYLVIGTGKKITLECSQTMGHDKMYWYQQDPGMELHLIHYSYGVNSTEKGDLSSESTVSRIRTEHFPLTLESARPSHTSQYLCASKGGTLNEQFFGPGTRLTVL.

V gene TRBV4-1 combines with J gene TRBJ1-1; D is perhaps TRBD1 (6 bases). The germline CDR1 and CDR2 sequences are MGHRA and YSYEKL. The CDR3 contains 14 residues. V was shortened by 0 bases and J by 8 bases, with 13 bases between the two germline ends. CDR3 nucleotide sequence: TGCGCCAGCAGCCAAGAACCCGGACAGCCCGAAGCTTTCTTT. Translation gives CASSQEPGQPEAFF.

This clone appeared a few times. CDR3 residues: CASSQARSEYVYEQYF. The CDR3 nucleotides read TGTGCCAGCAGCCAAGCCCGAAGCGAGTATGTTTACGAGCAGTACTTC. This rearrangement joins TRBV4-2 to TRBJ2-7; no definite D call. This CDR3 region has 16 residues. Germline-derived CDR1 and CDR2 are LGHNA and YNFKEQ. V was cut by 1 base and J by 4 bases, with 17 bases left in between.

The rearrangement joins TRBV19 to TRBJ1-2; a possible D gene is TRBD1 (5 bases). The CDR3 spans 14 residues. With 6 bases removed from V and 4 bases from J, the gap between germline ends came to 15 bases. Germline assignment: CDR1 LNHDA and CDR2 SQIVND (reference sequence). This CDR3 is CASSPPQGPYGYTF. DNA of the CDR3: TGTGCCAGTAGCCCACCCCAGGGTCCCTATGGCTACACCTTC.

The chain carries TRBV27 and TRBJ2-7; 8 nucleotides agree with TRBD2. J lost 0 bases, V lost 4 bases, and 5 bases had no gene match. Germline values: CDR1 MNHEY, CDR2 SMNVEV (reference sequence). This CDR3 is 15 amino acids long. The chain's CDR3 is CASSSPGTSSYEQYF. DNA of the CDR3: TGTGCCAGCAGTTCCCCCGGGACTAGCTCCTACGAGCAGTACTTC.

The rearrangement links TRBV6-4 to TRBJ2-1; a possible D gene is TRBD2 (6 bases). V gave up 1 base and J gave up 6 bases, with 13 bases separating them. CDR3 length: 15 amino acids. Germline V lookup: CDR1 MRHNA, CDR2 SNTAGT. In DNA form, the CDR3 reads TGTGCCAGCAGTGACTGGGGCGGGAACGTCAATGAGCAGTTCTTC. The encoded protein is CASSDWGGNVNEQFF.

This clone appeared a single time. This chain uses TRBV11-3 with TRBJ2-3, with a weak D call TRBD1 (6 bases). The V end was cut by 1 base, the J end by 6 bases, with 14 bases between. CDR1 and CDR2 from the germline V gene are SGHNT and YENEEA. This CDR3 is built from 15 residues. CDR3 sequence reads: CASSLATGTRDTQYF. The CDR3 coding sequence is TGTGCCAGCAGCTTAGCGACAGGCACCAGGGATACGCAGTATTTT.

The chain recombines TRBV19 with TRBJ2-3; possibly TRBD2 for D (7 bases). Trimming took 3 bases from V and 6 from J, leaving 13 bases between them. The CDR3 consists of 14 residues. Germline V gene sequence: CDR1 LNHDA, CDR2 SQIVND (reference sequence). The CDR3 DNA follows: TGTGCCAGTAGTATTGGGGGGGCCGACGATACGCAGTATTTT. It yields the protein CASSIGGADDTQYF. Drawing the rest from reference TRBV19 and TRBJ2-3, the complete variable domain is DGGITQSPKYLFRKEGQNVTLSCEQNLNHDAMYWYRQDPGQGLRLIYYSQIVNDFQKGDIAEGYSVSREKKESFPLTVTSAQKNPTAFYLCASSIGGADDTQYFGPGTRLTVL.

The chain employs TRBV28 and TRBJ2-2, with a weak D call TRBD1 (6 bases). CDR1 and CDR2 from the germline V gene are MDHEN and SYDVKM. This CDR3 spans 15 amino acids. V was cut by 6 bases and J by 4 bases, with 15 bases left in between. The CDR3 DNA reads as TGTGCCAGCAGATTACGGACAGCCGTCACCGGGGAGCTGTTTTTT. It codes for CASRLRTAVTGELFF.

This rearrangement joins TRBV28 to TRBJ2-1, with D perhaps matching TRBD1 (5 bases). The CDR3 is 16 amino acids. Trimming cost V 3 bases and J 6 bases, with 18 bases left between them. Looked up from germline, CDR1 is MDHEN and CDR2 is SYDVKM. The CDR3 here is CASSFLQGGFGNEQFF. In DNA, the CDR3 is TGTGCCAGCAGTTTTCTTCAGGGTGGCTTTGGCAATGAGCAGTTCTTC.

The V call is TRBV21-1, the J call TRBJ1-5; TRBD1, the D gene given by the table, was not confirmed from the DNA. TRBV21-1 is recorded as a pseudogene. The CDR3 contains 19 residues. CDR3 protein: CASSKGRIPGTYSNQPQHF. The CDR3 nucleotides read TGTGCCAGCAGCAAAGGTAGGATCCCAGGTACTTATAGCAATCAGCCCCAGCATTTT.